The 9 T cell receptor beta chains given below trace back to one sample, sequenced in a study of response to subunit inactivated influenza vaccine. TCRdb reprocessed the RT-PCR reads with MiXCR, giving one entry per CDR3 protein. The sample includes some 850,000 distinct CDR3 sequences, about 18% of them seen just once. Here the sequenced sample was PBMCs from blood, taken 5 days after vaccination. The receptors originated from a man aged 50 to 60 who received an inactivated influenza vaccine.

This clonotype has only a few counts. The J gene is TRBJ1-1, the V gene TRBV4-3; tentatively, D is TRBD1 (6 bases). Germline lookup yields CDR1 LGHNA and CDR2 YSLEER. The CDR3 is made up of 13 amino acids. V lost 4 bases, J lost 4 bases, and 10 bases lay in between. The CDR3 reads CASSRHRATEAFF. The CDR3 DNA follows: TGCGCCAGCAGCCGACACAGGGCCACTGAAGCTTTCTTT.

The gene calls are TRBV6-1 and TRBJ2-1, with 9 bases that match TRBD1. Germline values: CDR1 MNHNS, CDR2 SASEGT. V was pared by 6 bases and J by 4 bases, with 4 bases of the junction left unmatched. This CDR3 is built from 14 residues. The CDR3 is CASSTDRGYNEQFF. CDR3 DNA: TGTGCCAGCAGCACGGACAGGGGTTACAATGAGCAGTTCTTC.

Only a few counts were recorded for this clonotype. V and J are TRBV9 and TRBJ2-7; 9 positions agree with TRBD2. This CDR3 region has 17 residues. Looked up from germline, CDR1 is SGDLS and CDR2 is YYNGEE. Unmatched junction bases numbered 15, after V lost 4 bases and J lost 4 bases. DNA of the CDR3: TGTGCCAGCAGCCCTCAAGGCGGCGGGAGGGCCCGGTACGAGCAGTACTTC. Its protein product is CASSPQGGGRARYEQYF.

V usage is TRBV14 and J usage is TRBJ2-5, with D perhaps matching TRBD1 or TRBD2 (5 bases each). Germline lookup yields CDR1 SGHDN and CDR2 FVKESK. The CDR3 spans 13 residues. Trimming pared 4 bases from V and 5 bases from J, leaving 11 bases between. The chain's CDR3 is CASSRDLRETQYF. CDR3 nucleotide sequence: TGTGCCAGCAGCCGGGACCTAAGGGAGACCCAGTACTTC. The entire variable domain, with the rest obtained from reference TRBV14 and TRBJ2-5, is as follows: EAGVTQFPSHSVIEKGQTVTLRCDPISGHDNLYWYRRVMGKEIKFLLHFVKESKQDESGMPNNRFLAERTGGTYSTLKVQPAELEDSGVYFCASSRDLRETQYFGPGTRLLVL.

The rearrangement joins TRBV7-2 to TRBJ2-2; D not resolved. V shed 2 bases and J shed 0 bases, with 10 bases lying between them. CDR1 and CDR2 from the germline V gene are SGHTA and FQGNSA. This CDR3 is built from 16 residues. Here the CDR3 DNA reads TGTGCCAGCAGCTTAAACGGACCCTCGAACACCGGGGAGCTGTTTTTT. Its protein product is CASSLNGPSNTGELFF.

This clonotype was observed a handful of times. The chain joins TRBV7-9 to TRBJ2-4; D unresolved. This CDR3 region has 14 residues. V was shortened by 4 bases and J by 6 bases, with 13 bases between the two germline ends. Germline lookup yields CDR1 SEHNR and CDR2 FQNEAQ (reference sequence). The CDR3 sequence: CASSSTGTPNIQYF. The DNA of the CDR3 is TGTGCCAGCAGCTCAACCGGCACACCAAACATTCAGTACTTC.

This clonotype was found many times. The V call is TRBV12-3 or TRBV12-4, the J call TRBJ1-3; D possibly corresponds to TRBD1 (6 bases). Trimming left V 3 bases short and J 0 bases short, with 12 bases between. CDR3 length: 16 residues. The CDR3 coding sequence is TGTGCCAGCAGTTTTAGGGACACTGACTCTGGAAACACCATATATTTT. Amino acids: CASSFRDTDSGNTIYF.

The sample holds a few counts of this clonotype. The J gene is TRBJ1-2, the V gene TRBV29-1; 7 bases match TRBD1. Germline V gene lookup returns CDR1 SQVTM and CDR2 ANQGSEA. The CDR3 covers 13 residues. V gave up 6 bases and J gave up 4 bases; unmatched junction bases: 8. The CDR3 loop reads CSVRIQGSYGYTF. In DNA, the CDR3 is TGCAGCGTCCGCATACAGGGGAGCTATGGCTACACCTTC.

The rearrangement links TRBV6-1 to TRBJ2-1; D remains unclear. Trimming stripped 2 bases from V and 3 bases from J, with 5 bases between. Germline lookup yields CDR1 MNHNS and CDR2 SASEGT. The CDR3 runs 13 residues. The CDR3: CASSELLYNEQFF. As DNA, the CDR3 is TGTGCCAGCAGTGAACTACTCTACAATGAGCAGTTCTTC.